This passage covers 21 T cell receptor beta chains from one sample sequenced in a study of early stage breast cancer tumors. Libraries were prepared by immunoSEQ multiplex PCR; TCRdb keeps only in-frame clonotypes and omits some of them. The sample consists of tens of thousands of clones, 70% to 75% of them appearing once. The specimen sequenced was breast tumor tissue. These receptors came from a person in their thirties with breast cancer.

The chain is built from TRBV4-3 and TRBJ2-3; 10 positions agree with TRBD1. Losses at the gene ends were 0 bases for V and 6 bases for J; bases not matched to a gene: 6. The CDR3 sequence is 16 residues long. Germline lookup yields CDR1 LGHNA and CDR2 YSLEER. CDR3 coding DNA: TGCGCCAGCAGCCAAGAAGGGACAGGGGCAAGGGATACGCAGTATTTT. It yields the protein CASSQEGTGARDTQYF.

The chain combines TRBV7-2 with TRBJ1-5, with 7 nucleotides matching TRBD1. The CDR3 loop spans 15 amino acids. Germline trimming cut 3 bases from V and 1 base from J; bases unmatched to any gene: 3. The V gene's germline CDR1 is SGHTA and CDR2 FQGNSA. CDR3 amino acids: CASSLAGGSNQPQHF. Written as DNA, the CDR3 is TGTGCCAGCAGCTTGGCAGGGGGGAGCAATCAGCCCCAGCATTTT. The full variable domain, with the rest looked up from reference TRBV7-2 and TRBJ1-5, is GAGVSQSPSNKVTEKGKDVELRCDPISGHTALYWYRQSLGQGLEFLIYFQGNSAPDKSGLPSDRFSAERTGGSVSTLTIQRTQQEDSAVYLCASSLAGGSNQPQHFGDGTRLSIL.

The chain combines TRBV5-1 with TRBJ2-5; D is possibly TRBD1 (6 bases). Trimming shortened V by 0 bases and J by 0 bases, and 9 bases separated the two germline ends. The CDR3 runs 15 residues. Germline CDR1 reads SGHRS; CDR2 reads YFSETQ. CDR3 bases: TGCGCCAGCAGCTTGGCAGGGGTCGACCAAGAGACCCAGTACTTC. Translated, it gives CASSLAGVDQETQYF.

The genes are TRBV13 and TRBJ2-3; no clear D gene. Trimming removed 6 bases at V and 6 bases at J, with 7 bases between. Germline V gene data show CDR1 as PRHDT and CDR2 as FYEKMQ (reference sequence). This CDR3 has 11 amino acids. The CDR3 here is CASSYGDTQYF. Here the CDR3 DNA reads TGTGCCAGCAGTTATGGCGATACGCAGTATTTT.

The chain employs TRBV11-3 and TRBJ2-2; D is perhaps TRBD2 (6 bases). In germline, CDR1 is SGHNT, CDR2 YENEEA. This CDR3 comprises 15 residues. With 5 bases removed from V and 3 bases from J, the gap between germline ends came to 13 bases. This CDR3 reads CASSPVGTHTGELFF. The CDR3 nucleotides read TGTGCCAGCAGCCCGGTTGGGACTCACACCGGGGAGCTGTTTTTT.

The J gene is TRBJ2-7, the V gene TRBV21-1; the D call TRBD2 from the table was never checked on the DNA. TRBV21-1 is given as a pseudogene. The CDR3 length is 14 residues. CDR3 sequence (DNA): TGTGCCAGCAGCAAAGTGACTAGCGGGAGGGAGCAGTACTTC. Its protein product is CASSKVTSGREQYF.

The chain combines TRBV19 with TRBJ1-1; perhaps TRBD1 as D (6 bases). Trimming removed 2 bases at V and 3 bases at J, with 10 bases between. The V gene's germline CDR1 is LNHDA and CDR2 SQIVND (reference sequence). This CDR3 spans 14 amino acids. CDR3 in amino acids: CASSIYREDTEAFF. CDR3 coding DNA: TGTGCCAGTAGTATATACAGGGAGGACACTGAAGCTTTCTTT.

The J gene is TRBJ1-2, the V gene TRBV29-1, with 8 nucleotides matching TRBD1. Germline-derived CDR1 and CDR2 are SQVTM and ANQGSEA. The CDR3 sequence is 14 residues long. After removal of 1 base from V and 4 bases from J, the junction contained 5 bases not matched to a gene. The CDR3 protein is CSVEGRTGIYGYTF. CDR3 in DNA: TGCAGCGTTGAAGGGCGGACAGGGATCTATGGCTACACCTTC.

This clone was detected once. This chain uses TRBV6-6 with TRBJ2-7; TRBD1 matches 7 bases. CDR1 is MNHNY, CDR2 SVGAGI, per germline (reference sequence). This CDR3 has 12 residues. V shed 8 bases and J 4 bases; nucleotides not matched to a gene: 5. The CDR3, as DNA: TGTGCCAGCGGGGGACAGTTATACGAGCAGTACTTC. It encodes CASGGQLYEQYF.

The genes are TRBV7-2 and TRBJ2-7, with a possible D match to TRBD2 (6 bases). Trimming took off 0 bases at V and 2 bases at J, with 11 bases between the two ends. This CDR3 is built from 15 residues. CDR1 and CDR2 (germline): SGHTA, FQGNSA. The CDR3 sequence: CASSLAGTWTYEQYF. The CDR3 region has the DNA TGTGCCAGCAGCTTAGCCGGGACTTGGACCTACGAGCAGTACTTC.

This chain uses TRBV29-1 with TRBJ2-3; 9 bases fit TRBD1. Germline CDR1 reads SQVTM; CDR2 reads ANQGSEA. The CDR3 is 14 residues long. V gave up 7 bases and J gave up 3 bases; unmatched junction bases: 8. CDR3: CSGQDRGRTDTQYF. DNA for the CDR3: TGCAGCGGCCAAGACAGGGGGAGGACAGATACGCAGTATTTT.

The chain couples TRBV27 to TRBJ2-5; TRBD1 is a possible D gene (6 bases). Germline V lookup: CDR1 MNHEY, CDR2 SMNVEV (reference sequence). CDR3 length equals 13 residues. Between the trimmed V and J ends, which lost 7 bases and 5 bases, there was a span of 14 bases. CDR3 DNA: TGTGCCAGCAAACAGGGAGCTATGGAGACCCAGTACTTC. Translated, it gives CASKQGAMETQYF.

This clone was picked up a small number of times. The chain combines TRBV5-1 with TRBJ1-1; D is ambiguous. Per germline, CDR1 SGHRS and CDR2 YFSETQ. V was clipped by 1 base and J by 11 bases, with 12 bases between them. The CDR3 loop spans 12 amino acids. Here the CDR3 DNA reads TGCGCCAGCAGCTTGTTGCTGGGAGAGGCTTTCTTT. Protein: CASSLLLGEAFF.

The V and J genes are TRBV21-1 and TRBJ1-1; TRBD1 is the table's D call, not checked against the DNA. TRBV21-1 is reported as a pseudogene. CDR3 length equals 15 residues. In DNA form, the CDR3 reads TGTGCCAGCAGCAGGGTGGACAGAAGAAACACTGAAGCTTTCTTT. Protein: CASSRVDRRNTEAFF.

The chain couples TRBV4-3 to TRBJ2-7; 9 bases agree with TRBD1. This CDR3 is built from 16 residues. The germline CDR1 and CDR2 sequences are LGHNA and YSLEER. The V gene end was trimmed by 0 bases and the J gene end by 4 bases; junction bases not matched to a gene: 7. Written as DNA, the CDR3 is TGCGCCAGCAGCCAAGATTATGGGACAGGGTCGTACGAGCAGTACTTC. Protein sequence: CASSQDYGTGSYEQYF.

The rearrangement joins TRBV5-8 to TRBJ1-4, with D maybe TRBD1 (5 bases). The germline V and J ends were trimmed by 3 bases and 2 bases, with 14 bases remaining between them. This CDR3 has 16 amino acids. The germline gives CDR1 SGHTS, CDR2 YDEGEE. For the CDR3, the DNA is TGTGCCAGCAGCTCGGGACGGACCTTCACTAATGAAAAACTGTTTTTT. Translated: CASSSGRTFTNEKLFF.

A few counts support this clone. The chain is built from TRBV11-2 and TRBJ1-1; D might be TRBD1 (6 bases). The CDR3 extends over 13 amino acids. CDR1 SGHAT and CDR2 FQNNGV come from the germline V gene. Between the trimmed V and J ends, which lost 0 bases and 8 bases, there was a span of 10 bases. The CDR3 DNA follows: TGTGCCAGCAGCTTAGATGGGGGCAGGGAAGCTTTCTTT. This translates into CASSLDGGREAFF.

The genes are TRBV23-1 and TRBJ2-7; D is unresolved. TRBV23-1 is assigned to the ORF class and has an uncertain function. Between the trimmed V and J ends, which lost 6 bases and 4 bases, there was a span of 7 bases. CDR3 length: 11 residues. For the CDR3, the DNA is TGCGCCAGCAGGCAAGGTTACGAGCAGTACTTC. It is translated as CASRQGYEQYF.

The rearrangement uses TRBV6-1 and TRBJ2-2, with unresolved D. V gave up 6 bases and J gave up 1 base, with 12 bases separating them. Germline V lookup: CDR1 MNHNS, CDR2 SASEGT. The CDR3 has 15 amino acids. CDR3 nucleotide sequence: TGTGCCAGCAGGCTGATGTCGGGGAACACCGGGGAGCTGTTTTTT. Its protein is CASRLMSGNTGELFF.

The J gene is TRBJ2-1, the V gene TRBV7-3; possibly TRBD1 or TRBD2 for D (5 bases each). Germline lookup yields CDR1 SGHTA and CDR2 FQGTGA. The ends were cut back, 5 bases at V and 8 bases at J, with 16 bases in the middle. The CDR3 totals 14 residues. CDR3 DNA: TGTGCCAGCAGCCTACAAAAGGGGACCCATGAGCAGTTCTTC. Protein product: CASSLQKGTHEQFF.

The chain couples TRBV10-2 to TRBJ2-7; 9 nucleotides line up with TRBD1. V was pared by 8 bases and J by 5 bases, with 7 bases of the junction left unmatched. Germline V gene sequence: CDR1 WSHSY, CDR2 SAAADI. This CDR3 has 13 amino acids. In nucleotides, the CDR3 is TGCGCCAGCGCCGGGACAGGGATTCACGAGCAGTACTTC. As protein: CASAGTGIHEQYF.